This TCR beta chain was found in a study of early stage breast cancer tumors. Germline CDR1 reads MNHNY; CDR2 reads SVGAGI (reference sequence). This CDR3 spans 13 amino acids. Deletions cut 4 bases from V and 6 bases from J, with 13 bases between. With regard to this clone: The antigen remains undetermined.

Findings and limits, study-wide: Chain pairing and CD4, CD8 or FOXP3 expression were not captured.

The method was immunoSEQ multiplex PCR; TCRdb's version includes in-frame clones alone and lacks a portion of them. The sample gives approximately 33,000 clones, around 67% of which show up once; under 5.5% is in the top ten. Input material: blood. The rearrangement uses TRBV6-6 and TRBJ2-7; the D is unclear. This receptor was identified in a person aged 35 to 50 with breast cancer. The chain's CDR3 is CASSFTIGREQYF. The CDR3 DNA is TGTGCCAGCAGTTTCACCATAGGGCGCGAGCAGTACTTC.